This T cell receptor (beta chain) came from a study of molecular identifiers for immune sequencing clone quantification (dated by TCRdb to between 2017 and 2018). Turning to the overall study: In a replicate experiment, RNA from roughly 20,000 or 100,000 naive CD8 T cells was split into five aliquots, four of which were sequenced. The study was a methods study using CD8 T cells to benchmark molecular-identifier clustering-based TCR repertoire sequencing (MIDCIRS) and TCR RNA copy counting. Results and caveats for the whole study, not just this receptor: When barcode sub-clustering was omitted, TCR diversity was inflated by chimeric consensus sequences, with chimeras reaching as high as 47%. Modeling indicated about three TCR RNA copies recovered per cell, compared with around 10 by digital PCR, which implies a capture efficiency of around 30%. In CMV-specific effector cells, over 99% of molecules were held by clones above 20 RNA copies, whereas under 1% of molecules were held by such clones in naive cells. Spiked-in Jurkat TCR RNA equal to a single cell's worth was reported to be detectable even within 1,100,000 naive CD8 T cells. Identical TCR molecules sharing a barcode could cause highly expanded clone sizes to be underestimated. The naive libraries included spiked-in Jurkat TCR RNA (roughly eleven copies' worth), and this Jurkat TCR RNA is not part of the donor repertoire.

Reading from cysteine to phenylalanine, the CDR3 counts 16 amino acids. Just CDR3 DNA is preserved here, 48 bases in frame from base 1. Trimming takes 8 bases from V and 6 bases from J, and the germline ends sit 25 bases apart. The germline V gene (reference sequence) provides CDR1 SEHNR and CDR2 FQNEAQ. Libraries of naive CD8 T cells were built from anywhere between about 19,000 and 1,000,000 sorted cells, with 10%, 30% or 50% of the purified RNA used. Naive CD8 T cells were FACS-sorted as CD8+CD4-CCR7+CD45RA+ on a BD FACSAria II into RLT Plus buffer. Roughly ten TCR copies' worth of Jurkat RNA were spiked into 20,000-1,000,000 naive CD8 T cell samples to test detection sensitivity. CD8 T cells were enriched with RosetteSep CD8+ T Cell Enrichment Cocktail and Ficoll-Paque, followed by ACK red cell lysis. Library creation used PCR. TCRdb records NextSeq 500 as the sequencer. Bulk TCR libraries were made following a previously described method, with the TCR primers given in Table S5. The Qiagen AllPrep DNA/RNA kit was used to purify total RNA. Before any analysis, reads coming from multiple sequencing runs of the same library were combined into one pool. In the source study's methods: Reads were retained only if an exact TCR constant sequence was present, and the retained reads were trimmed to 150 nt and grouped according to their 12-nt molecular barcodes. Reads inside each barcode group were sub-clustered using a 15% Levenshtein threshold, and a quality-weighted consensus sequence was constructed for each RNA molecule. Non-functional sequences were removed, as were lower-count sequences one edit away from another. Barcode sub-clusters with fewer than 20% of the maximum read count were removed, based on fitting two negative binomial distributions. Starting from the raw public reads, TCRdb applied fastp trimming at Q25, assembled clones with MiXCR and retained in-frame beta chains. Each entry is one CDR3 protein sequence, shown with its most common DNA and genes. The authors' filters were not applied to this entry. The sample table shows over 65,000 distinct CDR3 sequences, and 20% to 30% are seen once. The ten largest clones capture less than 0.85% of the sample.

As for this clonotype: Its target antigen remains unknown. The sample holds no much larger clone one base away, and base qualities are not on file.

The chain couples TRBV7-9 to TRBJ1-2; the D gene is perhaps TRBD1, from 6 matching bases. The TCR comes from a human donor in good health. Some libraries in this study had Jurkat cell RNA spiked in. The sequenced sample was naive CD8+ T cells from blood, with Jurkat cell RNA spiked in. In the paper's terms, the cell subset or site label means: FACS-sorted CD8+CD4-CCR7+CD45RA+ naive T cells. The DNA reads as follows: TGTGCCAGCGGCCACTTTGAGGGGCAGGGGAAAAATGGCTACACCTTC. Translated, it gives CASGHFEGQGKNGYTF.